The 29 T cell receptor beta chains given below trace back to one sample, sequenced in a study of blood T cell repertoires in COVID-19 (dated by TCRdb to between 2020 and 2021). Library method: the immunoSEQ multiplex PCR assay. This immuneACCESS table, as held by TCRdb, lists in-frame sequences with V and J called but not all clones. Of the missing ones, under half trace to an unresolved V gene in checked studies; the others have no known cause. The sample table contains 250,000 to 300,000 clones; only one count was recorded for around 90% of them. The ten largest make up 0.85% to 0.95% of the sample. The sample was peripheral blood. The receptors derive from a woman aged 40 to 49 who had recovered from COVID-19.

This chain joins TRBV27 and TRBJ2-7, with 7 nucleotides matching TRBD2. This CDR3 region has 14 residues. The junction had 4 bases not matched to a gene; V was cut back by 3 bases and J by 2 bases. From germline, CDR1 is MNHEY and CDR2 SMNVEV (reference sequence). This chain's CDR3 is CASSLARGAYEQYF. Here the CDR3 DNA reads TGTGCCAGCAGTTTGGCCCGGGGGGCCTACGAGCAGTACTTC.

The chain joins TRBV18 to TRBJ1-1; no reliable D call. The CDR3 contains 17 residues. V lost 2 bases and J lost 6, with 22 bases in between. The germline CDR1 and CDR2 sequences are KGHSH and LQKENI. CDR3 in DNA: TGTGCCAGCTCACCATACATGCAGGCCCTGACGCCAGCTGAAGCTTTCTTT. Amino acid sequence: CASSPYMQALTPAEAFF.

This sequence joins TRBV6-5 and TRBJ1-1; 7 nucleotides match TRBD1. CDR1 and CDR2 from the germline V gene are MNHEY and SVGAGI. Trimming at V came to 4 bases and at J to 5 bases, leaving 1 base not matched to a gene. The CDR3 is made up of 12 amino acids. CDR3: CASSSTGTEAFF. The CDR3 coding sequence is TGTGCCAGCAGTTCGACAGGGACTGAAGCTTTCTTT.

The gene calls are TRBV19 and TRBJ2-7; TRBD2 aligns across 8 bases. Germline CDR1 is LNHDA and CDR2 is SQIVND (reference sequence). Losses at the gene ends were 0 bases for V and 3 bases for J; bases not matched to a gene: 4. This CDR3 is built from 15 residues. The CDR3 is CASSIDPSGSYEQYF. The CDR3 nucleotides read TGTGCCAGTAGTATAGATCCGAGCGGGAGCTACGAGCAGTACTTC.

The chain uses TRBV15 and TRBJ2-3; 7 bases align to TRBD2. The CDR3 runs to 14 residues. Germline CDR1 LNHNV, CDR2 YYDKDF (reference sequence). V lost 1 base to trimming and J lost 4 bases; unmatched junction nucleotides: 2. CDR3 amino acids: CATSRATSPDTQYF. The CDR3 nucleotides read TGTGCCACCAGCAGAGCGACTAGCCCAGATACGCAGTATTTT.

This clone showed up just a few times. The J gene is TRBJ2-3, the V gene TRBV9; tentative D call: TRBD2 (5 bases). Per germline, CDR1 SGDLS and CDR2 YYNGEE. V was shortened by 0 bases and J by 0 bases, with 11 bases between the two germline ends. There are 16 residues in the CDR3. The CDR3 reads CASSVASGASTDTQYF. Here the CDR3 DNA reads TGTGCCAGCAGCGTAGCCAGCGGAGCTAGCACAGATACGCAGTATTTT.

The chain couples TRBV24-1 to TRBJ2-5, with 12 bases that match TRBD1. With V trimmed by 3 bases and J by 5 bases, 9 bases remained unmatched. The CDR3 totals 17 residues. Germline V gene data show CDR1 as KGHDR and CDR2 as SFDVKD. The CDR3, as DNA: TGTGCCACCAGTGATCCCGCCGGGACAGGGGGCCACGAGACCCAGTACTTC. This sequence encodes CATSDPAGTGGHETQYF.

V and J are TRBV5-4 and TRBJ1-1; 11 bases agree with TRBD1. The V gene's germline CDR1 is SGHNT and CDR2 YYREEE (reference sequence). There are 16 residues in the CDR3. J was trimmed by 3 bases and V by 4 bases; bases with no gene match: 8. CDR3 loop: CASSPGTGGRYTEAFF. CDR3 DNA: TGTGCCAGCAGCCCCGGGACAGGGGGAAGGTACACTGAAGCTTTCTTT.

This chain connects TRBV13 to TRBJ2-1; 12 positions match TRBD2. CDR1 PRHDT and CDR2 FYEKMQ come from the germline V gene (reference sequence). The CDR3 is made up of 14 amino acids. The junction had 6 bases not matched to a gene; V was cut back by 6 bases and J by 9 bases. CDR3 sequence: CASRRLAGVAEQFF. CDR3 nucleotide sequence: TGTGCCAGCAGGCGACTAGCGGGAGTCGCTGAGCAGTTCTTC.

CDR3 amino acids: CASSDGRAKTDTQYF. CDR3 bases: TGTGCCAGCAGCGACGGGAGGGCGAAGACAGATACGCAGTATTTT. V gene TRBV7-2 combines with J gene TRBJ2-3; TRBD2 agrees at 8 bases. Germline V lookup: CDR1 SGHTA, CDR2 FQGNSA. The CDR3 contains 15 residues. V trimming: 5 bases; J trimming: 3 bases; junction bases outside the gene matches: 7.

V usage is TRBV24-1 and J usage is TRBJ2-7, with 14 positions matching TRBD2. CDR1 KGHDR and CDR2 SFDVKD come from the germline V gene. The CDR3 totals 15 residues. Germline trimming cut 2 bases from V and 6 bases from J; bases unmatched to any gene: 2. CDR3 bases: TGTGCCACCAGTGATTGGACTAGCGGGAGGCTCGAGCAGTACTTC. It translates to CATSDWTSGRLEQYF.

CDR3 sequence (DNA): TGTGCCAGCAGTCCCCTTACGTGGGAGGGCCTCAATGAGCAGTTCTTC. Protein: CASSPLTWEGLNEQFF. The V call is TRBV6-2 or TRBV6-3, the J call TRBJ2-1; 7 bases line up with TRBD2. Trimming at V came to 5 bases and at J to 6 bases, leaving 13 bases not matched to a gene. The CDR3 runs 16 residues. Germline values: CDR1 MNHEY, CDR2 SVGEGT.

The rearrangement joins TRBV2 to TRBJ1-5, with D possibly TRBD1 on 5 matching bases. Trimming stripped 3 bases from V and 1 base from J, with 13 bases between. The CDR3 consists of 16 residues. Germline CDR1 SNHLY, CDR2 FYNNEI. The CDR3: CASSEPTGGSNQPQHF. CDR3 nucleotides: TGTGCCAGCAGTGAGCCCACAGGAGGGAGCAATCAGCCCCAGCATTTT.

The genes are TRBV19 and TRBJ1-4; maybe TRBD1 (5 bases). V lost 4 bases, J lost 4 bases, and 10 bases lay in between. Germline V gives CDR1 LNHDA, CDR2 SQIVND (reference sequence). The CDR3 runs to 14 residues. The CDR3 loop is CASSTGGNNEKLFF. DNA for the CDR3: TGTGCCAGTAGTACCGGGGGAAATAATGAAAAACTGTTTTTT. Full variable domain (remainder filled in from reference TRBV19 and TRBJ1-4): DGGITQSPKYLFRKEGQNVTLSCEQNLNHDAMYWYRQDPGQGLRLIYYSQIVNDFQKGDIAEGYSVSREKKESFPLTVTSAQKNPTAFYLCASSTGGNNEKLFFGSGTQLSVL.

The J gene is TRBJ2-5, the V gene TRBV5-1, with D perhaps matching TRBD1 (6 bases). Germline V gives CDR1 SGHRS, CDR2 YFSETQ. V was pared by 4 bases and J by 5 bases, with 15 bases between. CDR3 length equals 14 residues. CDR3 residues: CASSPYGGEETQYF. In nucleotides, the CDR3 is TGCGCCAGCAGCCCATATGGGGGCGAGGAGACCCAGTACTTC.

This chain joins TRBV6-5 and TRBJ1-2; tentative D call: TRBD1 (5 bases). V lost 0 bases and J 4 bases, leaving 9 bases between the germline ends. Germline lookup yields CDR1 MNHEY and CDR2 SVGAGI. The CDR3 consists of 14 residues. The CDR3 nucleotides read TGTGCCAGCAGTTACTCCGGGGACTTCTATGGCTACACCTTC. Its protein product is CASSYSGDFYGYTF.

The V and J genes are TRBV15 and TRBJ1-5; TRBD1 might be the D (6 bases). Deletions cut 4 bases from V and 3 bases from J, with 16 bases between. CDR3 size: 16 residues. The germline gives CDR1 LNHNV, CDR2 YYDKDF (reference sequence). The CDR3 nucleotides read TGTGCCACCAGCAATTCAGCAGGGGCCCCCAATCAGCCCCAGCATTTT. It codes for CATSNSAGAPNQPQHF.

The genes are TRBV19 and TRBJ2-3; 8 bases match TRBD2. The CDR3 is 14 residues long. The trim removed 3 bases at V and 5 bases at J, leaving 4 bases unmatched. Germline-derived CDR1 and CDR2 are LNHDA and SQIVND (reference sequence). CDR3 nucleotide sequence: TGTGCCAGTAGTATTCGGGAGGGCTTAGATACGCAGTATTTT. Protein product: CASSIREGLDTQYF.

J is TRBJ2-3 and V is TRBV5-4; TRBD2 matches 14 bases. Trimming removed 4 bases from V and 4 bases from J; junction bases left unmatched: 5. From germline, CDR1 is SGHNT and CDR2 YYREEE (reference sequence). The CDR3 covers 16 residues. CDR3: CASSQGLAGAADTQYF. The DNA of the CDR3 is TGTGCCAGCAGCCAGGGACTAGCGGGAGCGGCAGATACGCAGTATTTT.

The chain uses TRBV27 and TRBJ2-1, with a weak D call TRBD2 (6 bases). The V gene lost 6 bases and the J gene lost 7 bases, with 19 bases spanning the gap. This CDR3 is built from 15 residues. The germline gives CDR1 MNHEY, CDR2 SMNVEV (reference sequence). As DNA, the CDR3 is TGTGCCAGCAGAACATATAGCGGAGACTCAAATGAGCAGTTCTTC. Protein product: CASRTYSGDSNEQFF.

This chain links TRBV19 with TRBJ2-7; the D gene is possibly TRBD2 (6 bases). The CDR3 is 13 amino acids. Trimming left V 3 bases short and J 3 bases short, with 9 bases between. Germline loops: CDR1 LNHDA, CDR2 SQIVND (reference sequence). CDR3 protein: CASSIGTGYEQYF. DNA of the CDR3: TGTGCCAGTAGTATTGGGACTGGCTACGAGCAGTACTTC.

V gene TRBV30 combines with J gene TRBJ2-7; 13 bases fit TRBD2. Trimming at V came to 5 bases and at J to 5 bases, leaving 12 bases not matched to a gene. This CDR3 has 16 residues. The germline V gene has CDR1 GTSNPN and CDR2 SVGIG (reference sequence). The CDR3 region is CAWGRGKLAGGDEQYF. The CDR3 nucleotides are TGTGCCTGGGGGAGGGGAAAACTAGCGGGAGGGGACGAGCAGTACTTC.

In its sample, this clone was seen once. V usage is TRBV23-1 and J usage is TRBJ2-3, with 11 bases aligning to TRBD2. TRBV23-1 is placed among ORFs of uncertain function. J lost 1 base, V lost 3 bases, and 6 bases had no gene match. The CDR3 runs 17 residues. The CDR3 reads CASSQQPGLAGTDTQYF. The CDR3 region has the DNA TGCGCCAGCAGTCAGCAACCGGGACTAGCGGGCACAGATACGCAGTATTTT.

J is TRBJ1-4 and V is TRBV3-1 (or the pseudogene TRBV3-2), with D possibly matching TRBD1 (5 bases). The germline CDR1 and CDR2 sequences are LGHDT and YNNKEL (reference sequence). Trimming removed 1 base from V and 10 bases from J, with 16 bases in between. The CDR3 sequence is 15 residues long. DNA for the CDR3: TGTGCCAGCAGCCAAGTTATCGGGGGTAGTGGAAAACTGTTTTTT. Translation gives CASSQVIGGSGKLFF.

The J gene is TRBJ1-6, the V gene TRBV27; no clear D. CDR1 and CDR2 (germline): MNHEY, SMNVEV (reference sequence). The CDR3 consists of 15 residues. Trimming pared 8 bases from V and 5 bases from J, leaving 16 bases between. CDR3 bases: TGTGCCAGCCAATATGCAGGTGGTGATAATTCACCCCTCCACTTT. Translation gives CASQYAGGDNSPLHF.

The chain has TRBV19 and TRBJ1-5; D is perhaps TRBD1 (5 bases). V shed 6 bases and J shed 0 bases, with 15 bases lying between them. The length of the CDR3 is 16 residues. The germline V gene has CDR1 LNHDA and CDR2 SQIVND (reference sequence). The CDR3 protein is CASRPGRGYSNQPQHF. The CDR3 DNA is TGTGCCAGTAGACCCGGAAGGGGTTATAGCAATCAGCCCCAGCATTTT.

V and J are TRBV28 and TRBJ2-2; D not certain. V was clipped by 5 bases and J by 2 bases, with 9 bases between them. The CDR3 length is 14 residues. From germline, CDR1 is MDHEN and CDR2 SYDVKM. Here the CDR3 reads CASSAAPNTGELFF. As DNA, the CDR3 is TGTGCCAGCAGTGCTGCGCCCAACACCGGGGAGCTGTTTTTT. The full variable domain, its missing parts supplied by reference TRBV28 and TRBJ2-2, is DVKVTQSSRYLVKRTGEKVFLECVQDMDHENMFWYRQDPGLGLRLIYFSYDVKMKEKGDIPEGYSVSREKKERFSLILESASTNQTSMYLCASSAAPNTGELFFGEGSRLTVL.

In nucleotides, the CDR3 is TGTGCCAGCAGCTTAGCGCCGACAGGGAACACTGAAGCTTTCTTT. It is translated as CASSLAPTGNTEAFF. The rearrangement joins TRBV7-8 to TRBJ1-1, with D possibly being TRBD1 (6 bases). V was shortened by 0 bases and J by 1 base, with 9 bases between the two germline ends. The CDR3 has 15 amino acids. Per the germline V gene, CDR1 is SGHVS and CDR2 is FQNEAQ. Filled out from reference TRBV7-8 and TRBJ1-1, the complete variable domain reads GAGVSQSPRYKVAKRGQDVALRCDPISGHVSLFWYQQALGQGPEFLTYFQNEAQLDKSGLPSDRFFAERPEGSVSTLKIQRTQQEDSAVYLCASSLAPTGNTEAFFGQGTRLTVV.

This chain uses TRBV10-3 with TRBJ1-2; D is uncertain. Deletions cut 2 bases from V and 3 bases from J, with 19 bases between. Germline CDR1 and CDR2: ENHRY and SYGVKD. This CDR3 has 17 residues. As DNA, the CDR3 is TGTGCCATCAGTGAGGGAGGGCAAGTCTCCCTCTACTATGGCTACACCTTC. Encoded protein: CAISEGGQVSLYYGYTF.